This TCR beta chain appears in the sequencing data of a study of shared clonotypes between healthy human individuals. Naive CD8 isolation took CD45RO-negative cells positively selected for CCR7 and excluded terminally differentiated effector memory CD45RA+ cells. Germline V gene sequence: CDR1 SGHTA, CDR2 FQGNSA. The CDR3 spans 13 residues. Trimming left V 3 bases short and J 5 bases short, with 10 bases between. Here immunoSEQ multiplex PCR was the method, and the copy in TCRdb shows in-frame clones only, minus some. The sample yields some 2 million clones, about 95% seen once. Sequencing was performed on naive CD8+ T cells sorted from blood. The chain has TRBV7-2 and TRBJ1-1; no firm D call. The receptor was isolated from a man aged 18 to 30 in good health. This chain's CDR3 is CASSFEGWTEAFF. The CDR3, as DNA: TGTGCCAGCAGCTTTGAGGGTTGGACTGAAGCTTTCTTT.